One and the same sample provided the 7 T cell receptor beta chains below, sequenced in a study of response to subunit inactivated influenza vaccine. TCRdb ran MiXCR on the RT-PCR reads and lists one entry per CDR3 protein. Of 550,000 to 800,000 distinct CDR3 sequences in the sample, approximately 13% were seen once. Specimen: PBMCs from blood, collected 14 to 15 days before vaccination. These receptors all stem from a middle-aged man who received an inactivated influenza vaccine.

There are many counts of this clonotype. The rearrangement joins TRBV12-3 or TRBV12-4 to TRBJ2-7; 9 positions agree with TRBD2. The CDR3 runs 12 residues. The junction had 8 bases not matched to a gene; V was cut back by 6 bases and J by 11 bases. The CDR3 here is CASSPLAGLKYF. CDR3 nucleotide sequence: TGTGCCAGCAGCCCACTAGCGGGTCTTAAGTACTTC.

This clonotype was detected only a few times. The chain uses TRBV28 and TRBJ2-1; 9 bases are shared with TRBD2. Germline assignment: CDR1 MDHEN and CDR2 SYDVKM. Trimming took 5 bases from V and 5 from J; bases not matched to a gene: 10. CDR3 length: 16 amino acids. The CDR3 nucleotides are TGTGCCAGCAGTCGAAGCGGGGGGTCCCTAAACAATGAGCAGTTCTTC. This encodes CASSRSGGSLNNEQFF.

This clonotype has only a few counts. The genes are TRBV4-2 and TRBJ2-3; 8 bases fit TRBD2. Per the germline V gene, CDR1 is LGHNA and CDR2 is YNFKEQ. The V gene end was trimmed by 1 base and the J gene end by 3 bases; junction bases not matched to a gene: 9. The CDR3 extends over 17 amino acids. CDR3 sequence (DNA): TGTGCCAGCAGCCAAGCCCTAACGGGAGGGCCTACAGATACGCAGTATTTT. This codes for CASSQALTGGPTDTQYF.

The V gene is TRBV2, the J gene TRBJ2-3; 9 nucleotides align to TRBD2. Per germline, CDR1 SNHLY and CDR2 FYNNEI. The CDR3 totals 16 residues. After removal of 6 bases from V and 1 base from J, the junction contained 8 bases not matched to a gene. CDR3 sequence (DNA): TGTGCCAGCAGGACGGGCGGGAGGGCCGGCACAGATACGCAGTATTTT. Translation: CASRTGGRAGTDTQYF.

This clonotype turned up a few times. The J gene is TRBJ1-5, the V gene TRBV7-8; D is undetermined. Trimming left V 5 bases short and J 2 bases short, with 10 bases between. In germline, CDR1 is SGHVS, CDR2 FQNEAQ. CDR3 length equals 14 residues. CDR3 coding DNA: TGTGCCAGCAGCGCGTTCTTGGGCAATCAGCCCCAGCATTTT. It encodes CASSAFLGNQPQHF.

This clonotype was recorded a few times. The chain joins TRBV29-1 to TRBJ2-2, with D uncertain. The CDR3 runs 11 residues. Germline CDR1 reads SQVTM; CDR2 reads ANQGSEA. With 7 bases removed from V and 0 bases from J, the gap between germline ends came to 3 bases. In DNA form, the CDR3 reads TGCAGCGACTCGAACACCGGGGAGCTGTTTTTT. Residues: CSDSNTGELFF.

The chain employs TRBV6-1 and TRBJ2-5; 11 positions agree with TRBD1. The germline gives CDR1 MNHNS, CDR2 SASEGT. The trim removed 2 bases at V and 7 bases at J, leaving 6 bases unmatched. CDR3 size: 15 residues. The CDR3 sequence is CASSETGTGGGTQYF. The CDR3, as DNA: TGTGCCAGCAGTGAAACTGGGACAGGGGGGGGGACCCAGTACTTC.